This T cell receptor beta chain was identified in a study of blood T cell repertoires in COVID-19. Trimming removed 1 base from V and 5 bases from J; junction bases left unmatched: 3. Germline V gene data show CDR1 as SGDLS and CDR2 as YYNGEE. The CDR3 is made up of 15 amino acids. Using immunoSEQ multiplex PCR, the repertoire was profiled, and TCRdb retains in-frame clones only, with some absent. The repertoire holds approximately 90,000 clones, with 70% to 90% as singletons. V gene TRBV9 combines with J gene TRBJ2-2; 9 bases agree with TRBD1. This TCR derives from a human donor in a cohort sampled during active COVID-19. The specimen sequenced was peripheral blood. The CDR3 sequence is CASSVSGQGTGELFF. The CDR3 DNA sequence: TGTGCCAGCAGCGTATCGGGACAGGGTACCGGGGAGCTGTTTTTT.